This T cell receptor (beta chain) was identified during a study of cytomegalovirus exposure and HLA in healthy donors. Turning to the study itself: Clustering assigned roughly 81% of the approximately 400 genotyped donors to the Caucasian-associated ancestry cluster. Study conclusions and caveats: TCR sequences were mostly rare, though some public TCRs occurred in many donors. Rates of TCR association differed by HLA locus in a later analysis, with DRB1 highest and HLA-C lowest.

To note about this clone: Antigen unknown.

Use of 60 Vbeta and 13 Jbeta primers characterized the PCR. Per the original methods: An analysis performed later counted 81 million or so unique TCR beta chains (roughly 11 million of them shared). Sequenced by immunoSEQ multiplex PCR; TCRdb stores in-frame clones only, minus some. V and J calls and clone size come straight from that table; D and trimming were deduced from the DNA. Of roughly 150,000 clones in the sample, roughly 79% were seen once. The V gene lost 2 bases and the J gene lost 13 bases, with 20 bases spanning the gap. CDR3 length: 14 amino acids. Germline-derived CDR1 and CDR2 are MNHEY and SVGAGI.

The receptor comes from a woman between 40 and 50 years old in good health and CMV-seropositive. The sequenced sample consisted of PBMCs. This rearrangement joins TRBV6-5 to TRBJ1-2; tentative D call: TRBD1 (5 bases). The CDR3 DNA is TGTGCCAGCAGTTACGGGGCCTCCTCTGAGTCCTCCACCTTC. Translating gives CASSYGASSESSTF.